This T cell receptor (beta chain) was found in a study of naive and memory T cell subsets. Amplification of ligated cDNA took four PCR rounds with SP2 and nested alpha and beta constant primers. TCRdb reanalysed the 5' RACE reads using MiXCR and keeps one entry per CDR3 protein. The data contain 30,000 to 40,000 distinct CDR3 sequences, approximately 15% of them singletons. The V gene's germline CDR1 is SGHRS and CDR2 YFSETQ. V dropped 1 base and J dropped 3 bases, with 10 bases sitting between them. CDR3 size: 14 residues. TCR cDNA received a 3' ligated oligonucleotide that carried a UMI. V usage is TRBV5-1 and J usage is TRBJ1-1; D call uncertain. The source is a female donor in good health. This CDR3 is CASSLLTGDTEAFF. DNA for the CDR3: TGCGCCAGCAGCTTGTTAACGGGCGACACTGAAGCTTTCTTT.